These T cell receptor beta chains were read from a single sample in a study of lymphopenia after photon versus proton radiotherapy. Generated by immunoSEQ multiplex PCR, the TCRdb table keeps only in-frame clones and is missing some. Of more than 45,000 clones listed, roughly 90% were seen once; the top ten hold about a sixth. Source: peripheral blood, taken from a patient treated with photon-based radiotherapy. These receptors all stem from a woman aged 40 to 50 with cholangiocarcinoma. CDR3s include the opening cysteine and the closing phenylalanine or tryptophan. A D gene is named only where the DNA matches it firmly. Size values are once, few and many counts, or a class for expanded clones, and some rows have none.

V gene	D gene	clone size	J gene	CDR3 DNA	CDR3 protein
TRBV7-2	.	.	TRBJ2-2	TGTGCCAGCAGCGACCGGGACCGACGGACCACCGGGGAGCTGTTTTTT	CASSDRDRRTTGELFF
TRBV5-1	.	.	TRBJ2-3	TGCGCCAGCAGCTTCTCGGGCAGGCCTGTGGCAGATACGCAGTATTTT	CASSFSGRPVADTQYF
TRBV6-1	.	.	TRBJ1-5	TGTGCCAGCAGAACAGACCCGCTTGGGCAGCCCCAGCATTTT	CASRTDPLGQPQHF
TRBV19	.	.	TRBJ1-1	TGTGCCAGTAGGCCGGCCGGAGGCACTGAAGCTTTCTTT	CASRPAGGTEAFF
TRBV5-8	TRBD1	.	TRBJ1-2	TGTGCCAGCAGCTTGGAATTAGGGCTCAGACAGGGTGGCTACACCTTC	CASSLELGLRQGGYTF
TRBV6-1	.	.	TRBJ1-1	TGTGCCAGCAGTGAACTCCTTGAAGCTTTCTTT	CASSELLEAFF
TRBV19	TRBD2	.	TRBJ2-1	TGTGCCAGTTCTTCACGACTAGCGGGAGTCAATGAGCAGTTCTTC	CASSSRLAGVNEQFF
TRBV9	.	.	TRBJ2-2	TGTGCCAGCAGTCTCCGGGAGACCGGGGAGCTGTTTTTT	CASSLRETGELFF
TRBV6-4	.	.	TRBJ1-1	TGTGCCAGCAGAGCAGGGATGCACACTGAAGCTTTCTTT	CASRAGMHTEAFF
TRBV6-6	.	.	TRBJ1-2	TGTGCCAGCAGTTACGCCGACCGCACATCTAGCTACACCTTC	CASSYADRTSSYTF
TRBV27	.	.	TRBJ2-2	TGTGCCAGCAGGAACAGGAACACCGGGGAGCTGTTTTTT	CASRNRNTGELFF
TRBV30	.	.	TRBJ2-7	TGTGCCTGGAGTACCACCTGGAGGGCTCCTCCCGACGAGCAGTACTTC	CAWSTTWRAPPDEQYF
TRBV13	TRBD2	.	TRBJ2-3	TGTGCCAGCAGCTTCCTACTAGCGGGAGAGTCCACAGATACGCAGTATTTT	CASSFLLAGESTDTQYF
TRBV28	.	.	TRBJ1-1	TGTGCCAGCAGTTTAGGGTCTGAAGCTTTCTTT	CASSLGSEAFF
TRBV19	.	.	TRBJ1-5	TGTGCCAGTAGAAACGGGGGTTCAAATCAGCCCCAGCATTTT	CASRNGGSNQPQHF
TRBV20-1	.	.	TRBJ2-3	TGCAGTGCTTCCTTTACAGATACGCAGTATTTT	CSASFTDTQYF
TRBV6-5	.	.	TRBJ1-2	TGTGCCAGCGGAAACAGGGTCCCCACCTATGGCTACACCTTC	CASGNRVPTYGYTF
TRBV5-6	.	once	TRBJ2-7	TGTGCCAGCAGCTTTTTTCAGGGGAGTTACGAGCAGTACTTC	CASSFFQGSYEQYF
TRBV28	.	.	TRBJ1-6	TGTGCCAGCAGTAAAGGAGGCAACAATAATTCACCCCTCCACTTT	CASSKGGNNNSPLHF
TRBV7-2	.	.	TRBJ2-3	TGTGCCAGCAGCTCAGAGGAGGGGAGCACAGATACGCAGTATTTT	CASSSEEGSTDTQYF
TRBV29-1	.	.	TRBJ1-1	TGCAGCGTTGAAGGATCCCTAACTGAAGCTTTCTTT	CSVEGSLTEAFF
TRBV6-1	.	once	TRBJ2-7	TGTGCCAGCAGTGAGGTTGCAACGCTCGCCTACGAGCAGTACTTC	CASSEVATLAYEQYF
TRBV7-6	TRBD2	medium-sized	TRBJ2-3	TGTGCCAGTGGGACTAGCGGGACCCCTAGCACAGATACGCAGTATTTT	CASGTSGTPSTDTQYF
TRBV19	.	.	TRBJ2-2	TGTGCCAGTAGGTTGGGAACCGGGGAGCTGTTTTTT	CASRLGTGELFF
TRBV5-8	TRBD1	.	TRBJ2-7	TGTGCCAGCAGTCTTGACAGGGGGCGGTACGAGCAGTACTTC	CASSLDRGRYEQYF
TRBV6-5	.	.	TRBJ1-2	TGTGCCAGCAGTTCCCGGGACACCGGGGGGTTATATGGCTACACCTTC	CASSSRDTGGLYGYTF
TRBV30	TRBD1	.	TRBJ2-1	TGTGCCTGGAGTCCGGGACAGGTTTACAATGAGCAGTTCTTC	CAWSPGQVYNEQFF
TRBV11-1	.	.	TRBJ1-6	TGTGCCAGCAGCTTGGGAACTTCATTGGGTTCACCCCTCCACTTT	CASSLGTSLGSPLHF
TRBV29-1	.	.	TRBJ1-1	TGCAGCGTCAGAGCGGCGGAATGGGTTACTGAAGCTTTCTTT	CSVRAAEWVTEAFF
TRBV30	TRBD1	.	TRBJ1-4	TGTGCCTGGAGCCAAGACAGGGGGCGAGAAAAACTGTTTTTT	CAWSQDRGREKLFF
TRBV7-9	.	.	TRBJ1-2	TGTGCCAGCAGAGCGCAGGAGGGCTGGCCCGCTAACTATGGCTACACCTTC	CASRAQEGWPANYGYTF
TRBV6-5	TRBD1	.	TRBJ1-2	TGTGCCAGCAGTTACATATCGACAGGGGCGGGCGGTGGCTACACCTTC	CASSYISTGAGGGYTF
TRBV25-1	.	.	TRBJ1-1	TGTGCCAGCAGCCGGCTTATGAACACTGAAGCTTTCTTT	CASSRLMNTEAFF
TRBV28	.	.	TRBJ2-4	TGTGCCAGCAGTCCACAGGGAGGCAAAAACATTCAGTACTTC	CASSPQGGKNIQYF
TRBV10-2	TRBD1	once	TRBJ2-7	TGCGCCATAATCGACCCCGGACAGGGAAGGTACGAGCAGTACTTC	CAIIDPGQGRYEQYF
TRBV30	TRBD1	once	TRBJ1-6	TGTGCCTGGCGACCCCGGACAGGGACGGGGGCACCCCTCCACTTT	CAWRPRTGTGAPLHF
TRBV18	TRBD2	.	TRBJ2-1	TGTGCCAGCTCACCACCGAGTGGAGCGGGAGATACCCCTGAGCAGTTCTTC	CASSPPSGAGDTPEQFF
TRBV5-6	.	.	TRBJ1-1	TGTGCCAGCAGCTTGAATATGGGGGCTAGGAACACTGAAGCTTTCTTT	CASSLNMGARNTEAFF
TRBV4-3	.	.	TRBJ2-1	TGCGCCAGCAGCCAAGAGAGCCGGGCCTCGGATGAGCAGTTCTTC	CASSQESRASDEQFF
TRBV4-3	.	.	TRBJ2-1	TGCGCCAGCAGCCAAGACCTGGTTGGGGGTGATGAGCAGTTCTTC	CASSQDLVGGDEQFF
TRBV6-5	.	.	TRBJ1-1	TGTGCCAGCAGTTACGACAGTCTTATGAACACTGAAGCTTTCTTT	CASSYDSLMNTEAFF
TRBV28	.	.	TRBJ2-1	TGTGCCAGCAAGGCGTTGAATGAGCAGTTCTTC	CASKALNEQFF
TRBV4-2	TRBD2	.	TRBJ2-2	TGTGCCAGCAGCACGGGACTAGCGGGAGGCCCCGGCACCGGGGAGCTGTTTTTT	CASSTGLAGGPGTGELFF
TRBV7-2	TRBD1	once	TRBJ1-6	TGTGCCAGCAGCCCTACCGGGACAGGGGTTTCACCCCTCCACTTT	CASSPTGTGVSPLHF
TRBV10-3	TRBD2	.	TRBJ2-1	TGTGCCATCAGCCCGCGGGCCACTAGCGGGGGGTACAATGAGCAGTTCTTC	CAISPRATSGGYNEQFF
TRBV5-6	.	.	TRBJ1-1	TGTGCCAGCACCCGAAGAGGGGACCTGAACACTGAAGCTTTCTTT	CASTRRGDLNTEAFF
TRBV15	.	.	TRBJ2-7	TGTGCCACCAGCAGAGGAAGTAAGGGGCTGGGGTCCTACGAGCAGTACTTC	CATSRGSKGLGSYEQYF
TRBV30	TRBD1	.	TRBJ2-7	TGTGCCTTAAAAGGGGGCCGAGGCTACGAGCAGTACTTC	CALKGGRGYEQYF
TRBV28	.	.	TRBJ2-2	TGTGCCAGCAGTCGGGAGACACCTATGTCGAACACCGGGGAGCTGTTTTTT	CASSRETPMSNTGELFF
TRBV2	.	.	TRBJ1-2	TGTGCCAGCAGGTTACAATTCCGGGACGCACATTCCTATGGCTACACCTTC	CASRLQFRDAHSYGYTF
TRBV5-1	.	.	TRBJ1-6	TGCGCCAGCAGAAACCCAGGGGCCGCCCAACCCCTCCACTTT	CASRNPGAAQPLHF
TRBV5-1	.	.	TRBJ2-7	TGCGCCAGCAGCTCATCCCGGGGCTTGGGACCCAGCAAGCAGTACTTC	CASSSSRGLGPSKQYF
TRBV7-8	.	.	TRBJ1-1	TGTGCCAGCAGCTTATCCACTAAACAGGGCAGGTCTGAAGCTTTCTTT	CASSLSTKQGRSEAFF